This T cell receptor (beta chain) derives from a study of neurological immune-mediated disorders. Regarding the study as a whole: Sharing of CDR3 amino acid sequences among expanded clones across subjects was absent, suggesting private repertoires in all groups. Multiple sclerosis was found to have the least TCR clonal expansion, below healthy controls, and HTLV-1-associated myelopathy the most.

With 10-nucleotide random UMIs included, cDNA was synthesized by 5'RACE. TCRdb analysed the 5' RACE reads with MiXCR anew, one entry per CDR3 protein. Found here are some 49,000 distinct CDR3 sequences, 9% to 10% of them singletons; the top ten hold approximately 1.5%. This clonotype came up many times. What it binds is not known. Time point reported: longitudinal time-point 1 (baseline). The unsorted libraries were generated from a total of 2 million PBMCs, which had been stored in RNAlater at -80 C. The V end was cut by 5 bases, the J end by 2 bases, with 12 bases between. The CDR3 has 14 residues. Sequencing was done on a sample of PBMCs. The receptor was derived from a woman aged 40 to 50 in good health. The chain uses TRBV12-3 or TRBV12-4 and TRBJ1-2; D unclear. In DNA form, the CDR3 reads TGTGCCAGCAGTCCCCTGGGAGGCAACTATGGCTACACCTTC. Translating it yields CASSPLGGNYGYTF.